These 27 T cell receptor beta chains originate from one sample sequenced in a study of control samples from healthy donors and cancer patients. Assay used: immunoSEQ multiplex PCR; TCRdb lists only in-frame clones, some missing. Of some 99,000 clones in the sample, 75% to 95% were seen once. Material: blood. The receptors derive from a human donor in good health. The donor label of this sample is uncertain.

This chain joins TRBV5-1 and TRBJ2-2; 7 bases map to TRBD1. Germline CDR1 reads SGHRS; CDR2 reads YFSETQ. This CDR3 has 15 amino acids. J gave up 5 bases and V 2 bases, and 6 bases lay outside the gene matches. CDR3 in DNA: TGCGCCAGCAGCTTTACAGGGGAGCTAACCGGGGAGCTGTTTTTT. Translating gives CASSFTGELTGELFF.

The rearrangement links TRBV19 to TRBJ1-1, with D possibly being TRBD1 (6 bases). Looked up from germline, CDR1 is LNHDA and CDR2 is SQIVND (reference sequence). The germline V and J ends were trimmed by 5 bases and 8 bases, with 21 bases remaining between them. The CDR3 has 15 residues. CDR3 protein: CASSPRGGGITEAFF. The CDR3 DNA follows: TGTGCCAGTAGTCCCCGAGGGGGGGGAATTACGGAAGCTTTCTTT.

The chain carries TRBV10-3 and TRBJ2-3; D ambiguous. CDR3 size: 14 residues. Trimming stripped 4 bases from V and 5 bases from J, with 13 bases between. From germline, CDR1 is ENHRY and CDR2 SYGVKD. CDR3 amino acids: CAISAELRVDTQYF. Written as DNA, the CDR3 is TGTGCCATCAGTGCTGAGCTTCGGGTAGATACGCAGTATTTT.

This CDR3 reads CASSLDRVGAFF. For the CDR3, the DNA is TGTGCCAGCAGCTTAGATAGGGTGGGAGCTTTCTTT. V and J are TRBV11-2 and TRBJ1-1; no clear D gene. The CDR3 consists of 12 residues. V gave up 0 bases and J gave up 10 bases, with 9 bases separating them. The germline V gene encodes CDR1 SGHAT and CDR2 FQNNGV.

The chain recombines TRBV5-8 with TRBJ2-3; the match to TRBD2 covers 7 bases. With V trimmed by 4 bases and J by 3 bases, 11 bases remained unmatched. This CDR3 has 16 residues. Germline CDR1 and CDR2: SGHTS and YDEGEE. CDR3 loop: CASSPGVGGLTDTQYF. The CDR3 region has the DNA TGTGCCAGCAGCCCGGGAGTGGGGGGACTAACAGATACGCAGTATTTT.

V is TRBV27 and J is TRBJ2-7; TRBD1 is a possible D gene (6 bases). With 5 bases removed from V and 6 bases from J, the gap between germline ends came to 14 bases. This CDR3 is 13 amino acids long. Germline V gives CDR1 MNHEY, CDR2 SMNVEV (reference sequence). The CDR3 here is CASSRGQLSEQYF. CDR3 nucleotide sequence: TGTGCCAGCAGTCGGGGACAACTCTCCGAGCAGTACTTC.

A note on this clone: Germline and junction disagree at one end, which may indicate a read error. J is TRBJ2-2 and V is TRBV7-9; D is perhaps TRBD2 (7 bases). Germline lookup yields CDR1 SEHNR and CDR2 FQNEAQ (reference sequence). The CDR3 loop spans 17 amino acids. The chain's CDR3 is CPSSLAGGGKNTGELFF. In DNA, the CDR3 is TGTCCCAGCAGCTTAGCGGGCGGGGGCAAAAACACCGGGGAGCTGTTTTTT.

This rearrangement joins TRBV19 to TRBJ1-6, with 7 bases fitting TRBD1. V dropped 7 bases and J dropped 0; count of bases not matched to a gene: 6. Germline values: CDR1 LNHDA, CDR2 SQIVND (reference sequence). The CDR3 loop spans 16 amino acids. The CDR3 is CASTNRGSSYNSPLHF. DNA for the CDR3: TGTGCCAGTACCAACAGGGGATCCTCCTATAATTCACCCCTCCACTTT.

This chain connects TRBV6-5 to TRBJ1-1; D is undetermined. The V gene's germline CDR1 is MNHEY and CDR2 SVGAGI. The CDR3 contains 13 residues. V was clipped by 4 bases and J by 0 bases, with 6 bases between them. The CDR3 DNA follows: TGTGCCAGCAGTTTTAGATTGAACACTGAAGCTTTCTTT. Protein: CASSFRLNTEAFF.

The V call is TRBV6-4, the J call TRBJ1-5; D is unresolved. This CDR3 has 13 residues. The V and J ends lost 2 bases and 6 bases respectively, with 8 bases between them. Germline V gene sequence: CDR1 MRHNA, CDR2 SNTAGT. For the CDR3, the DNA is TGTGCCAGCAGTGACGAGGGAGGTCAGCCCCAGCATTTT. This codes for CASSDEGGQPQHF.

Remarks on this clone: Other DNA sequences from this sample encode an identical CDR3 as well. This rearrangement joins TRBV7-2 to TRBJ1-1; D gene ambiguous. The CDR3 sequence is 12 residues long. Germline V gene data show CDR1 as SGHTA and CDR2 as FQGNSA. V shed 1 base and J shed 10 bases, with 10 bases lying between them. Written as DNA, the CDR3 is TGTGCCAGCAGCTTAGATCTCCCCGGAGCTTTCTTT. It codes for CASSLDLPGAFF.

The chain has TRBV24-1 and TRBJ2-1, with 11 bases matching TRBD2. The germline CDR1 and CDR2 sequences are KGHDR and SFDVKD. CDR3 length: 14 residues. V shed 10 bases, J shed 4 bases, and the junction held 5 bases outside the gene matches. The CDR3 nucleotides read TGTGCCACGAAACTAGCGGGGGAGTACAATGAGCAGTTCTTC. Amino acids: CATKLAGEYNEQFF.

This chain joins TRBV18 and TRBJ1-2; tentative D call: TRBD1 (6 bases). Germline lookup yields CDR1 KGHSH and CDR2 LQKENI. V was pared by 2 bases and J by 5 bases, with 21 bases between. CDR3 length equals 17 residues. The CDR3 coding sequence is TGTGCCAGCTCACCATTTAGTTCAGGGGCCGGGGATTATGGCTACACCTTC. Protein sequence: CASSPFSSGAGDYGYTF.

This chain links TRBV6-5 with TRBJ2-3; D is uncertain. V was cut by 5 bases and J by 5 bases, with 8 bases left in between. CDR3 size: 12 residues. Germline V lookup: CDR1 MNHEY, CDR2 SVGAGI. CDR3 loop: CASSPTQDTQYF. The CDR3 DNA sequence: TGTGCCAGCAGTCCGACCCAAGATACGCAGTATTTT.

The chain uses TRBV5-1 and TRBJ1-1; 7 bases align to TRBD1. The length of the CDR3 is 15 residues. The ends lost 4 bases at V and 5 bases at J; junction bases unmatched: 11. Germline assignment: CDR1 SGHRS and CDR2 YFSETQ. The CDR3 bases are TGCGCCAGCAGCATGACAGGGAAAGAGGTGACTGAAGCTTTCTTT. Residues: CASSMTGKEVTEAFF.

This clone was recorded only once. The chain links TRBV19 to TRBJ2-7, with D possibly called TRBD1 or TRBD2 (5 bases each). Trimming left V 3 bases short and J 6 bases short, with 18 bases between. The CDR3 is 15 amino acids. The germline V gene encodes CDR1 LNHDA and CDR2 SQIVND (reference sequence). CDR3: CASSISRDPQSEQYF. CDR3 coding DNA: TGTGCCAGTAGTATTTCCCGGGACCCTCAGAGCGAGCAGTACTTC.

The V call is TRBV6-1, the J call TRBJ1-6; D gene uncertain. The CDR3 consists of 16 residues. Trimming took off 1 base at V and 4 bases at J, with 11 bases between the two ends. Germline CDR1 MNHNS, CDR2 SASEGT. The CDR3 DNA reads TGTGCCAGCAGTGAAGGTTGGGGTGCGTATAATTCACCCCTCCACTTT. This codes for CASSEGWGAYNSPLHF.

The CDR3 is CASSSQYSWNSPLHF. The CDR3 DNA is TGTGCCAGCAGCTCTCAATACAGTTGGAATTCACCCCTCCACTTT. V usage is TRBV11-2 and J usage is TRBJ1-6; D is undetermined. Trimming cost V 4 bases and J 7 bases, with 14 bases left between them. CDR3 size: 15 residues. In germline, CDR1 is SGHAT, CDR2 FQNNGV.

The chain recombines TRBV3-1 (or the pseudogene TRBV3-2) with TRBJ1-6, with D maybe TRBD1 (6 bases). The V gene lost 4 bases and the J gene lost 8 bases, with 9 bases spanning the gap. This CDR3 spans 13 amino acids. Germline CDR1 and CDR2: LGHDT and YNNKEL (reference sequence). CDR3 DNA: TGTGCCAGCAGCCGTAAGGGGGATTCACCCCTCCACTTT. This translates into CASSRKGDSPLHF.

The chain employs TRBV5-1 and TRBJ2-5, with TRBD2 identical over 11 bases. Trimming at V came to 5 bases and at J to 3 bases, leaving 6 bases not matched to a gene. This CDR3 comprises 15 residues. CDR1 SGHRS and CDR2 YFSETQ come from the germline V gene. CDR3 residues: CASSQRLAGKETQYF. The CDR3 nucleotides read TGCGCCAGCAGTCAGCGACTAGCGGGAAAAGAGACCCAGTACTTC.

The chain has TRBV12-3 or TRBV12-4 and TRBJ2-7; 7 positions match TRBD1. CDR3 length equals 12 residues. V lost 4 bases to trimming and J lost 6 bases; unmatched junction nucleotides: 3. This CDR3 reads CASSYRGGEQYV. CDR3 in DNA: TGTGCCAGCAGTTACAGGGGTGGCGAGCAGTACGTC.

Here the CDR3 DNA reads TGTGCCAGCAGCTTAGAGACAGGGTATATGACCCTCCACTTT. This encodes CASSLETGYMTLHF. V is TRBV7-8 and J is TRBJ1-6; 7 nucleotides line up with TRBD1. The CDR3 covers 14 residues. V was pared by 1 base and J by 14 bases, with 8 bases of the junction left unmatched. The germline V gene encodes CDR1 SGHVS and CDR2 FQNEAQ.

The V gene is TRBV24-1, the J gene TRBJ2-2, with TRBD1 matching 7 bases. Per germline, CDR1 KGHDR and CDR2 SFDVKD. There are 15 residues in the CDR3. After removal of 4 bases from V and 3 bases from J, the junction contained 4 bases not matched to a gene. The CDR3 nucleotides are TGTGCCACCAGTGACACGGGACAGTACACCGGGGAGCTGTTTTTT. Protein: CATSDTGQYTGELFF.

The chain joins TRBV28 to TRBJ1-1; 7 nucleotides align to TRBD1. J lost 7 bases, V lost 7 bases, and 18 bases had no gene match. The germline V gene has CDR1 MDHEN and CDR2 SYDVKM. The CDR3 is 16 residues long. CDR3 residues: CASTRRVGGEWGEAFF. The CDR3 DNA is TGTGCCAGCACCCGGCGTGTAGGGGGCGAATGGGGTGAAGCTTTCTTT. Complete variable domain (other parts from reference TRBV28 and TRBJ1-1): DVKVTQSSRYLVKRTGEKVFLECVQDMDHENMFWYRQDPGLGLRLIYFSYDVKMKEKGDIPEGYSVSREKKERFSLILESASTNQTSMYLCASTRRVGGEWGEAFFGQGTRLTVV.

The chain links TRBV7-9 to TRBJ2-5; a weak D match, TRBD2 (5 bases). Germline lookup yields CDR1 SEHNR and CDR2 FQNEAQ (reference sequence). This CDR3 comprises 15 residues. Trimming took 6 bases from V and 5 from J, leaving 19 bases between them. CDR3 nucleotide sequence: TGTGCCAGCAGTCCACCGGGCTCCCGAGGGGAGACCCAGTACTTC. Amino acid sequence: CASSPPGSRGETQYF.

The CDR3 loop reads CASSQDLDSGEQYF. The CDR3 DNA reads as TGTGCCAGCAGCCAAGATTTAGATAGTGGTGAGCAGTACTTC. The chain joins TRBV4-2 to TRBJ2-7; no clear D gene. V lost 0 bases and J lost 7, with 13 bases in between. Per the germline V gene, CDR1 is LGHNA and CDR2 is YNFKEQ. CDR3 size: 14 residues.

The chain carries TRBV6-5 and TRBJ2-2; 8 nucleotides match TRBD2. Losses at the gene ends were 7 bases for V and 5 bases for J; bases not matched to a gene: 9. Germline CDR1 and CDR2: MNHEY and SVGAGI. The CDR3 extends over 15 amino acids. DNA of the CDR3: TGTGCCAGCATCGGAGAGCGGGGGCGAACCGGGGAGCTGTTTTTT. It codes for CASIGERGRTGELFF.